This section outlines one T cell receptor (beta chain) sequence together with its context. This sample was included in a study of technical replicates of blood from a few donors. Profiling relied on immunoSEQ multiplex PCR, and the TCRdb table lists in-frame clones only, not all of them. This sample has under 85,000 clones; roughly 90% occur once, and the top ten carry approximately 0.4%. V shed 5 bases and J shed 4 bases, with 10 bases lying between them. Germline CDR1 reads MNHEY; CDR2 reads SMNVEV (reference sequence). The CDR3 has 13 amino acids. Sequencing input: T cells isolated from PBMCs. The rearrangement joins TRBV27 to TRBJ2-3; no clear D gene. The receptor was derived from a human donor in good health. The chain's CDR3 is CASSADPPDTQYF. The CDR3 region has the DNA TGTGCCAGCAGTGCGGATCCCCCAGATACGCAGTATTTT.